Listed below are T cell receptor beta chains from one sample, sequenced in a study of glioma-infiltrating T cells after dendritic cell vaccination. The table came from immunoSEQ multiplex PCR; TCRdb's copy has only in-frame clones and leaves some out. The data hold about 87,000 clones, with roughly four fifths observed a single time. This specimen was blood, taken after dendritic cell vaccination. The receptors derive from a human donor with glioblastoma. Each CDR3 is given with its conserved first and last residue. Each record gives: clone size, J gene, D gene, V gene, CDR3 protein, CDR3 DNA. A D gene is named only where the DNA matches it firmly. Size is omitted from some rows. Given values are once, few, many or a class for expanded clones.

once TRBJ1-1 . TRBV29-1 CSVLPGSEAFF TGCAGCGTATTACCCGGGAGCGAAGCTTTCTTT
. TRBJ1-4 . TRBV19 CASSIPSTNEKLFF TGTGCCAGTAGTATCCCGTCGACTAATGAAAAACTGTTTTTT
. TRBJ1-3 TRBD1 TRBV6-6 CASSRTGVLSGNTIYF TGTGCCAGCAGCAGGACAGGGGTCCTCTCTGGAAACACCATATATTTT
. TRBJ2-1 . TRBV6-4 CASSDNSGDLYNEQFF TGTGCCAGCAGTGACAATTCAGGGGACCTCTACAATGAGCAGTTCTTC
. TRBJ2-1 . TRBV5-6 CASSGSAYNEQFF TGTGCCAGCAGCGGCTCAGCGTACAATGAGCAGTTCTTC
. TRBJ2-2 . TRBV5-1 CASSLVARENTGELFF TGCGCCAGCAGCTTGGTCGCCAGGGAAAACACCGGGGAGCTGTTTTTT
. TRBJ1-1 TRBD1 TRBV15 CATSRNRGDTEAFF TGTGCCACCAGCAGAAACAGGGGCGACACTGAAGCTTTCTTT
. TRBJ1-6 . TRBV25-1 CASSGGDSLHF TGTGCCAGCAGTGGGGGGGACTCCCTCCACTTT
few TRBJ2-1 TRBD2 TRBV11-3 CASSPAGGGSYNEQFF TGTGCCAGCAGCCCAGCGGGGGGTGGCTCCTACAATGAGCAGTTCTTC
. TRBJ1-6 . TRBV12-5 CASGLVLELGRNSPLHF TGTGCTAGTGGTTTGGTATTGGAATTGGGGAGAAATTCACCCCTCCACTTT
few TRBJ1-1 . TRBV28 CASSFEGGAFF TGTGCCAGCAGTTTTGAAGGGGGAGCTTTCTTT
few TRBJ1-2 . TRBV14 CASSQDAGTNYGYTF TGTGCCAGCAGCCAAGATGCCGGTACTAACTATGGCTACACCTTC
once TRBJ1-3 . TRBV7-6 CASSLAPSSGNTIYF TGTGCCAGCAGCTTAGCCCCGAGCTCTGGAAACACCATATATTTT
. TRBJ2-2 TRBD2 TRBV2 CASRSAGGYTGELFF TGTGCCAGCCGGAGCGCGGGGGGGTACACCGGGGAGCTGTTTTTT
. TRBJ2-3 TRBD1 TRBV27 CASSLSTGAVSTDTQYF TGTGCCAGCAGTTTATCCACAGGGGCGGTGAGCACAGATACGCAGTATTTT
. TRBJ2-5 . TRBV9 CASSVDTGYETQYF TGTGCCAGCAGCGTGGACACAGGGTACGAGACCCAGTACTTC
once TRBJ1-2 . TRBV25-1 CASSDSAAPGYGYTF TGTGCCAGCAGTGATTCTGCTGCCCCGGGCTATGGCTACACCTTC
. TRBJ1-1 . TRBV9 CASSVEAAFF TGTGCCAGCAGCGTAGAAGCCGCTTTCTTT
. TRBJ1-2 . TRBV2 CASSDKGAVYGYTF TGTGCCAGCAGTGACAAGGGAGCGGTGTATGGCTACACCTTC
. TRBJ2-5 . TRBV25-1 CASSEGGARETQYF TGTGCCAGCAGTGAGGGTGGAGCACGGGAGACCCAGTACTTC
. TRBJ1-2 TRBD1 TRBV2 CASSEDQGQGAYGYTF TGTGCCAGCAGTGAAGATCAAGGACAGGGGGCCTATGGCTACACCTTC
. TRBJ1-2 . TRBV19 CASSIPGSYGYTF TGTGCCAGTAGTATACCGGGTTCCTATGGCTACACCTTC
. TRBJ1-2 TRBD1 TRBV11-2 CASSALKDRVFDGYTF TGTGCCAGCAGCGCACTCAAGGACAGGGTATTCGATGGCTACACCTTC
. TRBJ2-3 TRBD1 TRBV7-2 CASMPLGRTGYPDTQYF TGTGCCAGCATGCCCTTGGGTCGGACAGGGTACCCAGATACGCAGTATTTT
. TRBJ2-3 . TRBV19 CASSDYLATATDTQYF TGTGCCAGTAGTGATTATCTAGCTACGGCGACAGATACGCAGTATTTT
once TRBJ1-5 . TRBV6-5 CASSYSQGSHQPQHF TGTGCCAGCAGTTACTCCCAGGGGAGCCATCAGCCCCAGCATTTT
. TRBJ1-3 TRBD1 TRBV5-1 CASSATGTGNTIYF TGCGCCAGCAGTGCGACAGGGACCGGAAACACCATATATTTT
. TRBJ2-7 . TRBV19 CASSSEGGYEQYF TGTGCCAGTAGTTCCGAGGGTGGGTACGAGCAGTACTTC
once TRBJ1-2 TRBD1 TRBV29-1 CSASDRVNGYTF TGCAGCGCATCTGACAGGGTCAATGGCTACACCTTC
. TRBJ2-1 TRBD2 TRBV7-3 CASSPTGGGNEQFF TGTGCCAGCAGTCCAACGGGAGGCGGCAATGAGCAGTTCTTC
. TRBJ2-2 TRBD2 TRBV5-8 CASSADREDIGELFF TGTGCCAGCAGCGCGGACCGGGAGGACATCGGGGAGCTGTTTTTT
. TRBJ1-3 . TRBV29-1 CSVDPVSGNTIYF TGCAGCGTTGATCCAGTCTCTGGAAACACCATATATTTT
. TRBJ1-1 . TRBV2 CASSDRAPTEAFF TGTGCCAGCAGTGACAGGGCCCCCACTGAAGCTTTCTTT
. TRBJ1-4 TRBD1 TRBV5-4 CASSRDRAAEKLFF TGTGCCAGCAGCCGGGACAGGGCCGCTGAAAAACTGTTTTTT
. TRBJ2-7 TRBD1 TRBV27 CASRSWDRAYEQYF TGTGCCAGCAGATCCTGGGACAGGGCGTACGAGCAGTACTTC
. TRBJ2-7 . TRBV6-5 CASSYNQGLYEQYF TGTGCCAGCAGTTACAACCAGGGGTTATACGAGCAGTACTTC
. TRBJ1-1 TRBD1 TRBV2 CASKIGQGDTEAFF TGTGCCAGCAAAATCGGACAGGGAGACACTGAAGCTTTCTTT
. TRBJ1-1 . TRBV20-1 CSARESSEAFF TGCAGTGCTAGAGAATCTTCTGAAGCTTTCTTT
. TRBJ1-4 . TRBV6-5 CASSYSAGIDEKLFF TGTGCCAGCAGTTACTCAGCCGGGATAGACGAAAAACTGTTTTTT
. TRBJ1-3 . TRBV18 CASSPASMNTIYF TGTGCCAGCTCACCAGCCAGTATGAACACCATATATTTT
. TRBJ2-3 . TRBV5-1 CASRLPGLDTQYF TGCGCCAGCAGGCTCCCGGGTTTAGATACGCAGTATTTT
. TRBJ2-3 TRBD2 TRBV7-8 CASSLVGLAGKTDTQYF TGTGCCAGCAGCTTAGTAGGGCTAGCGGGTAAAACAGATACGCAGTATTTT
. TRBJ2-1 TRBD1 TRBV7-3 CASSLAGTDYNEQFF TGTGCCAGCAGCTTGGCCGGGACAGACTACAATGAGCAGTTCTTC
. TRBJ2-5 TRBD2 TRBV6-5 CASREGGLAEETQYF TGTGCCAGCAGGGAGGGGGGACTAGCGGAAGAGACCCAGTACTTC
. TRBJ1-6 TRBD1 TRBV2 CASSPDRASPLHF TGTGCCAGCAGTCCCGACAGGGCTTCTCCCCTCCACTTT
. TRBJ1-2 . TRBV7-9 CASSLSTGDGYTF TGTGCCAGCAGCTTATCAACCGGGGATGGCTACACCTTC
. TRBJ1-2 TRBD1 TRBV5-8 CASSLGQGEDYGYTF TGTGCCAGCAGCCTTGGACAGGGAGAAGACTATGGCTACACCTTC
once TRBJ2-1 . TRBV6-5 CASSPRGRSNEQFF TGTGCCAGCAGCCCCAGGGGTAGAAGCAATGAGCAGTTCTTC
. TRBJ1-1 TRBD1 TRBV6-1 CASSDPGTGGRTEAFF TGTGCCAGCAGTGATCCCGGGACAGGGGGCCGGACTGAAGCTTTCTTT
. TRBJ1-1 . TRBV10-3 CAIGWGEDTEAFF TGTGCCATCGGGTGGGGCGAGGACACTGAAGCTTTCTTT
few TRBJ2-1 TRBD2 TRBV5-4 CASSSSGGAYNEQFF TGTGCCAGCAGCTCTAGCGGGGGGGCCTACAATGAGCAGTTCTTC
. TRBJ1-2 TRBD1 TRBV5-1 CASSPGQGASYGYTF TGCGCCAGCAGCCCCGGACAGGGAGCCAGCTATGGCTACACCTTC
few TRBJ2-7 . TRBV19 CASRRNGGSEQYF TGTGCCAGTAGGAGAAATGGGGGGTCCGAGCAGTACTTC
few TRBJ2-7 TRBD1 TRBV18 CASSPVGQASSYEQYF TGTGCCAGCTCACCGGTAGGACAGGCGAGCTCCTACGAGCAGTACTTC